Sequencing of this T cell receptor (beta chain) was carried out in a study of T cell repertoires in cytomegalovirus infection. Findings and limits, study-wide: Predominance within the ex vivo response was attributable to HLA-C-restricted CMV-specific TCR beta clonotypes. Totalled public TCR beta family frequency picked out people who carried CMV plus the relevant HLA.

TCRdb processed the reads anew with MiXCR; each CDR3 protein has one entry. The profile shows approximately 990,000 distinct CDR3 sequences, approximately 31% of them singletons. CDR1 and CDR2 (germline): SEHNR, FQNEAQ (reference sequence). The CDR3 is 16 amino acids. Between the trimmed V and J ends, which lost 3 bases and 2 bases, there was a span of 15 bases. As concerns this clonotype: Its antigen is not identified.

The receptor comes from a human donor in good health (CMV status not recorded). Some clones in this sample may be carry-over from other donors' samples. The chain recombines TRBV7-9 with TRBJ2-3, with D possibly matching TRBD1 (7 bases). The material was cultured CD8+ T cells from PBMCs, obtained from culture after CMV antigen stimulation. The DNA of the CDR3 is TGTGCCAGCAGCTTCCCGGACAGGAGGGACACAGATACGCAGTATTTT. It is translated as CASSFPDRRDTDTQYF.